Below are 32 T cell receptor beta chains sequenced from a single sample in a study of Graves' ophthalmopathy and Graves' hyperthyroidism. Scientists amplified the TCR beta CDR3 regions from RNA transcripts. The authors performed first-round RT-PCR with HTBI primers and then a second-round multiplex PCR. TCRdb re-called the multiplex PCR reads through MiXCR, storing one row per CDR3 protein. The sample consists of about 550,000 distinct CDR3 sequences, 35% to 45% of them appearing once. Sequenced input: peripheral blood or thyroid tissue (not recorded which). These receptors originate from an adult man with Graves' hyperthyroidism.

Concerning this clonotype itself: This clone may be a read error of a much larger clone one base away. The rearrangement uses TRBV9 and TRBJ1-1, with 7 bases lining up with TRBD1. This CDR3 has 13 residues. Germline V gene sequence: CDR1 SGDLS, CDR2 YYNGEE. CDR3 loop: CTSSVRGITEAFF. The CDR3 DNA sequence: TGTACCAGCAGCGTCAGGGGGATCACTGAAGCTTTCTTT.

The rearrangement links TRBV20-1 to TRBJ2-3; D may be TRBD1 (5 bases). The J call may be incorrect, as the DNA end agrees better with TRBJ1-5. Per germline, CDR1 DFQATT and CDR2 SNEGSKA (reference sequence). The CDR3 totals 15 residues. The CDR3 loop is CSASTSGTNTDTQHF. The DNA of the CDR3 is TGCAGTGCTAGTACTAGCGGGACGAACACAGATACGCAGCATTTT.

This clonotype occurred a few times. This CDR3 is CSVEVWDRGNEQFF. The CDR3 coding sequence is TGCAGCGTTGAAGTATGGGACAGGGGCAATGAGCAGTTCTTC. The V gene is TRBV29-1, the J gene TRBJ2-7; 10 bases match TRBD1. The J call may be mistaken, given a closer DNA end match to TRBJ2-1. The length of the CDR3 is 14 residues. Germline CDR1 is SQVTM and CDR2 is ANQGSEA.

The chain employs TRBV7-3 and TRBJ2-7, with a possible D match to TRBD2 (5 bases). The tail of the sequence fits TRBJ2-1 better, so the J call may be wrong. Germline V CDR1 and CDR2: SGHTA, FQGTGA. CDR3 length: 14 residues. DNA for the CDR3: TGTGCCAGCAGCTTATTGGGAGTGGGCAATGAGCAGTTCTTC. Amino acid sequence: CASSLLGVGNEQFF.

This rearrangement joins TRBV9 to TRBJ2-3; 8 bases are shared with TRBD2. This CDR3 is built from 16 residues. Per germline, CDR1 SGDLS and CDR2 YYNGEE. The V gene end was trimmed by 0 bases and the J gene end by 3 bases; junction bases not matched to a gene: 6. The CDR3 is CASSVEGGRSTDTQYF. In nucleotides, the CDR3 is TGTGCCAGCAGCGTAGAGGGCGGGAGGTCTACAGATACGCAGTATTTT.

The chain combines TRBV7-8 with TRBJ2-5, with D perhaps TRBD1 or TRBD2 (11 bases each). Trimming cost V 7 bases and J 2 bases, with 23 bases left between them. CDR3 length: 17 amino acids. The germline CDR1 and CDR2 sequences are SGHVS and FQNEAQ. CDR3 bases: TGTGCCAGCACCCTGACTAGCGGGACAGGGGGGCAAGAGACCCAGTACTTC. Encoded protein: CASTLTSGTGGQETQYF.

About this clonotype itself: With a much larger clone just one base away, this may be a read error. The chain uses TRBV12-3 or TRBV12-4 and TRBJ1-2, with 8 bases matching TRBD1. This CDR3 has 14 residues. The CDR3 reads CAGSLVPRGHGYTF. For the CDR3, the DNA is TGTGCCGGCAGTTTAGTTCCCAGGGGGCATGGCTACACCTTC.

This chain links TRBV7-2 with TRBJ2-7; TRBD1 matches 9 bases. The CDR3 sequence is 15 residues long. Germline CDR1 SGHTA, CDR2 FQGNSA. V was pared by 4 bases and J by 2 bases, with 6 bases of the junction left unmatched. CDR3 coding DNA: TGTGCCAGCAGCTCCCGGGACAGGGTTCCCTACGAGCAGTACTTC. Translation gives CASSSRDRVPYEQYF. Complete variable domain (other parts from reference TRBV7-2 and TRBJ2-7): GAGVSQSPSNKVTEKGKDVELRCDPISGHTALYWYRQSLGQGLEFLIYFQGNSAPDKSGLPSDRFSAERTGGSVSTLTIQRTQQEDSAVYLCASSSRDRVPYEQYFGPGTRLTVT.

Concerning this clonotype: Relative to the germline gene, one junction end is altered; a read error may explain this. The genes are TRBV7-6 and TRBJ2-6; D remains ambiguous. Per germline, CDR1 SGHVS and CDR2 FNYEAQ. CDR3 length: 15 residues. CDR3 region: CASSPSFAGANVLTF. DNA for the CDR3: TGCGCCAGCAGTCCCTCGTTCGCTGGGGCCAACGTCCTGACTTTC.

This clonotype was picked up many times. CDR3 DNA: TGCAGTGCTAGAGATACCAGGGTCTATGGCTACACCTTC. Protein sequence: CSARDTRVYGYTF. The chain links TRBV20-1 to TRBJ1-2, with D maybe TRBD1 (5 bases). The CDR3 extends over 13 amino acids. Germline assignment: CDR1 DFQATT and CDR2 SNEGSKA (reference sequence). V was shortened by 0 bases and J by 4 bases, with 9 bases between the two germline ends.

The gene calls are TRBV27 and TRBJ1-2; D remains unclear. This CDR3 comprises 13 residues. Trimming shortened V by 6 bases and J by 8 bases, and 16 bases separated the two germline ends. Per germline, CDR1 MNHEY and CDR2 SMNVEV (reference sequence). Here the CDR3 reads CASRELASGGYTF. CDR3 nucleotides: TGTGCCAGCAGAGAGTTGGCCTCTGGCGGCTACACCTTC.

The chain joins TRBV7-9 to TRBJ1-2; D is uncertain. Germline V gives CDR1 SEHNR, CDR2 FQNEAQ (reference sequence). V lost 4 bases and J lost 5, with 8 bases in between. The CDR3 spans 12 residues. The CDR3 DNA is TGTGCCAGCAGCTATATATGGTATGGCTACACCTTC. It yields the protein CASSYIWYGYTF. Variable domain in full (rest from reference TRBV7-9 and TRBJ1-2): DTGVSQNPRHKITKRGQNVTFRCDPISEHNRLYWYRQTLGQGPEFLTYFQNEAQLEKSRLLSDRFSAERPKGSFSTLEIQRTEQGDSAMYLCASSYIWYGYTFGSGTRLTVV.

A remark on this clonotype: This clone may be a read error of a much larger clone one base away. This sequence joins TRBV20-1 and TRBJ2-7; TRBD2 matches 10 bases. The CDR3 has 15 residues. Germline-derived CDR1 and CDR2 are DFQATT and SNEGSKA (reference sequence). The CDR3 DNA reads TGCAGTGCTAACCCCGGACTAGCGGCCCCTCCTGAGCAGCACTTC. As protein: CSANPGLAAPPEQHF.

The chain is built from TRBV28 and TRBJ1-2; TRBD1 matches at 11 bases. The CDR3 loop spans 15 amino acids. Germline V gives CDR1 MDHEN, CDR2 SYDVKM. Germline trimming cut 3 bases from V and 4 bases from J; bases unmatched to any gene: 4. The CDR3 DNA reads TGTGCCAGCAGTTTCGGACAGGGGGCGGGCTATGGCTACACCTTC. Translating gives CASSFGQGAGYGYTF.

This clonotype has ten or more counts. V is TRBV7-9 and J is TRBJ2-6, with 7 nucleotides matching TRBD1. CDR1 is SEHNR and CDR2 is FQNEAQ in the germline V gene (reference sequence). V shed 5 bases and J 4 bases; nucleotides not matched to a gene: 5. The CDR3 runs 15 residues. The CDR3 region is CASSPTGPGANVLTF. The CDR3 DNA reads TGTGCCAGCAGCCCGACAGGGCCCGGGGCCAACGTCCTGACTTTC.

This clonotype was recorded at least ten times. Written as DNA, the CDR3 is TGTGCCAGCAGCCCCCCCTATGGTTCACCCCTCCACTTT. This codes for CASSPPYGSPLHF. This chain uses TRBV14 with TRBJ1-6; D is unresolved. CDR1 and CDR2 from the germline V gene are SGHDN and FVKESK. Trimming shortened V by 4 bases and J by 9 bases, and 10 bases separated the two germline ends. CDR3 length equals 13 residues.

The V call is TRBV4-1, the J call TRBJ1-1; the D is unclear. Germline loops: CDR1 MGHRA, CDR2 YSYEKL. The V end lost 0 bases, the J end lost 7 bases, and 12 bases lay between the germline ends. The CDR3 is 14 amino acids. The CDR3, as DNA: TGCGCCAGCAGCCAAGAGGGGAGGGATCGTGAAGCTTTCTTT. Translating gives CASSQEGRDREAFF.

This clonotype was observed at least ten times. The chain joins TRBV12-3 or TRBV12-4 to TRBJ2-5; 8 bases fit TRBD2. CDR3 length: 15 residues. V lost 6 bases, J lost 5 bases, and 11 bases stayed unmatched. The CDR3 DNA reads TGTGCCAGCAGCCGAGGACTAGCCCCAGTGGAGACCCAGTACTTC. Translating it yields CASSRGLAPVETQYF.

The chain uses TRBV5-1 and TRBJ1-1, with D hard to call. The germline V gene encodes CDR1 SGHRS and CDR2 YFSETQ. Trimming pared 3 bases from V and 4 bases from J, leaving 19 bases between. This CDR3 is built from 16 residues. Written as DNA, the CDR3 is TGCGCCAGCAGCTCCCTAGGGTTCTCCGGCGTCACTGAAGCTTTCTTT. Translating gives CASSSLGFSGVTEAFF. Variable domain in full (rest from reference TRBV5-1 and TRBJ1-1): KAGVTQTPRYLIKTRGQQVTLSCSPISGHRSVSWYQQTPGQGLQFLFEYFSETQRNKGNFPGRFSGRQFSNSRSEMNVSTLELGDSALYLCASSSLGFSGVTEAFFGQGTRLTVV.

The J gene is TRBJ2-5, the V gene TRBV20-1; TRBD1 matches 9 bases. V lost 6 bases to trimming and J lost 13 bases; unmatched junction nucleotides: 21. The CDR3 contains 15 residues. Germline V gives CDR1 DFQATT, CDR2 SNEGSKA (reference sequence). DNA of the CDR3: TGCAGTGCAGAGAGGTGGGACAGGGTTGAAGATACGCGGTACTTC. Translating gives CSAERWDRVEDTRYF.

Regarding this clonotype: A clone one base away is much larger, so this may be a read error. V gene TRBV2 combines with J gene TRBJ1-4; D might be TRBD1 (6 bases). CDR3 length: 15 residues. The germline CDR1 and CDR2 sequences are SNHLY and FYNNEI. The CDR3 loop reads CASSKTGFPDEKLLF. CDR3 DNA: TGTGCCAGCAGCAAAACAGGGTTTCCCGATGAAAAACTGCTTTTT. The variable domain in full, with the rest retrieved from reference TRBV2 and TRBJ1-4, is EPEVTQTPSHQVTQMGQEVILRCVPISNHLYFYWYRQILGQKVEFLVSFYNNEISEKSEIFDDQFSVERPDGSNFTLKIRSTKLEDSAMYFCASSKTGFPDEKLLFGSGTQLSVL.

At least ten counts were recorded for this clonotype. V is TRBV7-2 and J is TRBJ2-5, with 7 bases identical to TRBD2. From germline, CDR1 is SGHTA and CDR2 FQGNSA. CDR3 length: 14 residues. The V segment lost 2 bases and the J segment 4 bases; nucleotides outside the gene matches: 4. The CDR3 here is CASSLSRGVETQYF. CDR3 DNA: TGTGCCAGCAGCTTAAGTCGGGGGGTAGAGACCCAGTACTTC.

In the case of this clonotype: The junction departs from germline at one end; a sequencing error may be responsible. This chain links TRBV7-7 with TRBJ2-5; unclear D gene. Germline-derived CDR1 and CDR2 are SSHAT and FNYEAQ (reference sequence). The CDR3 covers 15 residues. CDR3 in amino acids: CASSSPPTLQETQYF. DNA for the CDR3: TGTGCTAGCAGCTCACCCCCGACTCTCCAAGAGACCCAGTACTTC.

This clonotype has a count of ten or more. The V and J genes are TRBV7-2 and TRBJ1-3; no firm D call. V lost 4 bases and J lost 0, with 10 bases in between. Germline loops: CDR1 SGHTA, CDR2 FQGNSA. The CDR3 contains 15 residues. The CDR3 loop reads CASSSRASSGNTIYF. The CDR3 region has the DNA TGTGCCAGCAGCTCCCGGGCCAGCTCTGGAAACACCATATATTTT.

V gene TRBV20-1 combines with J gene TRBJ2-5, with D perhaps TRBD1 (6 bases). The germline gives CDR1 DFQATT, CDR2 SNEGSKA (reference sequence). The V gene lost 2 bases and the J gene lost 3 bases, with 16 bases spanning the gap. CDR3 length: 15 amino acids. The CDR3 DNA is TGCAGTGCTAGATTGGGCAGGGGTGTCGAAGAGACCCAGTACTTC. It yields the protein CSARLGRGVEETQYF.

This clonotype was detected many times. The chain uses TRBV7-9 and TRBJ1-1, with D possibly TRBD1 on 5 matching bases. The CDR3 has 15 amino acids. Trimming removed 3 bases from V and 4 bases from J, with 15 bases in between. The V gene's germline CDR1 is SEHNR and CDR2 FQNEAQ (reference sequence). CDR3 nucleotide sequence: TGTGCCAGCAGCTTCCCGTCGGGGGTGGGCACTGAAGCTTTCTTT. Translated, it gives CASSFPSGVGTEAFF.

The chain's CDR3 is CASSLLGEPYNEQYF. Here the CDR3 DNA reads TGTGCCAGCAGCTTGTTGGGGGAGCCCTACAATGAGCAGTACTTC. J is TRBJ2-7 and V is TRBV7-2; either TRBD1 or TRBD2 may supply D (5 bases each). The CDR3 runs to 15 residues. Germline values: CDR1 SGHTA, CDR2 FQGNSA. With 3 bases removed from V and 7 bases from J, the gap between germline ends came to 19 bases. Combining the CDR3 with reference TRBV7-2 and TRBJ2-7 gives the whole variable domain GAGVSQSPSNKVTEKGKDVELRCDPISGHTALYWYRQSLGQGLEFLIYFQGNSAPDKSGLPSDRFSAERTGGSVSTLTIQRTQQEDSAVYLCASSLLGEPYNEQYFGPGTRLTVT.

The rearrangement uses TRBV10-3 and TRBJ2-5; TRBD1 matches at 9 bases. The CDR3 has 15 residues. V lost 2 bases and J lost 3; bases outside the gene matches: 4. Germline CDR1 and CDR2: ENHRY and SYGVKD. CDR3 sequence reads: CAISETRTGEETQYF. The CDR3 nucleotides read TGTGCCATCAGTGAGACGCGGACAGGGGAAGAGACCCAGTACTTC.

The chain carries TRBV20-1 and TRBJ2-7; TRBD2 might be the D (6 bases). The J call may be in error: the DNA end matches TRBJ2-1 better. Germline values: CDR1 DFQATT, CDR2 SNEGSKA (reference sequence). This CDR3 comprises 13 residues. The CDR3 DNA reads TGCAGTGCTAGAGAGGGTAGCGGTAGAGAGCAGTTCTTC. It encodes CSAREGSGREQFF.

This clonotype was counted at least ten times. The chain links TRBV29-1 to TRBJ1-3; TRBD1 aligns across 8 bases. The junction had 5 bases not matched to a gene; V was cut back by 4 bases and J by 0 bases. Germline CDR1 and CDR2: SQVTM and ANQGSEA. This CDR3 has 15 amino acids. The CDR3 protein is CSVVGDRSSGNTIYF. As DNA, the CDR3 is TGCAGCGTTGTTGGGGACAGGAGCTCTGGAAACACCATATATTTT.

Ten or more counts support this clonotype. V usage is TRBV24-1 and J usage is TRBJ2-2; D is uncertain. The V and J ends lost 0 bases and 5 bases respectively, with 6 bases between them. Germline V gene sequence: CDR1 KGHDR, CDR2 SFDVKD. The CDR3 has 14 amino acids. CDR3 protein: CATSDLQRTGELFF. The CDR3 DNA reads as TGTGCCACCAGTGATTTGCAGAGGACCGGGGAGCTGTTTTTT.

The chain couples TRBV10-3 to TRBJ1-4; no definite D call. CDR3 size: 14 residues. V was clipped by 3 bases and J by 0 bases, with 5 bases between them. Germline values: CDR1 ENHRY, CDR2 SYGVKD. The CDR3 bases are TGTGCCATCAGTGAAGGGACAACTAATGAAAAACTGTTTTTT. Its protein product is CAISEGTTNEKLFF.